This T cell receptor (beta chain) emerged from a study of PD-1 blockade in classical Hodgkin lymphoma. Time point meaning: cycle 4 day 1 (C4D1), after five to seven weeks of nivolumab. Patients all relapsed after autologous stem cell transplantation, and there was variation in brentuximab vedotin exposure. Data came from immunoSEQ multiplex PCR; TCRdb stores just in-frame clones and leaves some out. The sample records roughly 50,000 clones, about 90% being singletons. Regarding this clone: Its antigen remains unknown.

Findings and caveats of the study: A significant rise in TCR diversity by C4D1 was seen for CD4+ but not CD8+ cells. The origin of the repertoire differences remains undefined, with disease activity or prior therapy as possible causes.

V was trimmed by 5 bases and J by 1 base, leaving 13 bases between them. The CDR3 extends over 15 amino acids. Germline V gene data show CDR1 as SEHNR and CDR2 as FQNEAQ (reference sequence). The sequence derives from a human donor with classical Hodgkin lymphoma. Sample: peripheral blood mononuclear cells (PBMCs), taken before the fourth cycle of nivolumab. This chain links TRBV7-9 with TRBJ2-3, with D possibly being TRBD2 (6 bases). The CDR3 spells CASSPVEGGTDTQYF. DNA for the CDR3: TGTGCCAGCAGCCCGGTGGAGGGAGGCACAGATACGCAGTATTTT.